This record looks at one T cell receptor beta chain sequence and its context. This specimen comes from a study of blood T cell repertoires in COVID-19. Study-wide background: The origin of the acute and convalescent COVID-19 samples was the United States, Italy and Spain.

This CDR3 has 19 amino acids. Resolution of symptoms, clearance, or two negative PCRs was present in recovered Cohort 3 donors. The authors' processing: Researchers report that nucleated cell counts were estimated from reference gene primer amplification. Assay used: immunoSEQ multiplex PCR; TCRdb lists only in-frame clones, some missing. V and J calls and clone size are as listed in that table; D and trimming were resolved from the DNA. In the table there are fewer than 400,000 clones, 88% of which are singletons. The origin of this receptor is a man aged 25 to 40 who had recovered from COVID-19. Sequencing was done on a sample of PBMCs or T cells enriched from blood (not recorded which). The V call is TRBV21-1, the J call TRBJ1-5. TRBV21-1 is a listed pseudogene. The CDR3 sequence: CASSKAGTLVGDSNQPQHF. The CDR3 DNA sequence: TGTGCCAGCAGCAAAGCCGGGACTTTGGTAGGAGATAGCAATCAGCCCCAGCATTTT.